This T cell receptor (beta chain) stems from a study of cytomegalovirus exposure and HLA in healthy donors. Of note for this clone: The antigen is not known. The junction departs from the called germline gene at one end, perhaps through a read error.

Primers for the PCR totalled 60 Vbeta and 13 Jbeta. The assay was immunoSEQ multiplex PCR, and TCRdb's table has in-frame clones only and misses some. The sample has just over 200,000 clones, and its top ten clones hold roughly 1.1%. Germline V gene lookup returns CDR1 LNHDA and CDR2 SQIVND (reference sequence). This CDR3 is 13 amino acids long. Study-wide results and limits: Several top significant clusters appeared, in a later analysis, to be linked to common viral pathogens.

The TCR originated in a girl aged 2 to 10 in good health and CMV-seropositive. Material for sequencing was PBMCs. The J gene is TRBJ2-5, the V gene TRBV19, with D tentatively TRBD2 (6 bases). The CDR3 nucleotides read TGTGCCAGTCGTATCGGGGGTGGAGAGACCCAGTACTTC. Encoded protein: CASRIGGGETQYF.